These 5 T cell receptor beta chains share one sample of origin, sequenced in a study of blood T cell repertoires in COVID-19. Assay: immunoSEQ multiplex PCR; the TCRdb copy retains only in-frame clones and omits some. The sample gives fewer than 300,000 clones, approximately 86% of which show up once; just under 9.5% is in the top ten. The material sequenced was peripheral blood. The source is a man younger than 35 with active or convalescent COVID-19.

This chain connects TRBV5-5 to TRBJ2-2; 9 bases match TRBD2. J was trimmed by 3 bases and V by 4 bases; bases with no gene match: 4. CDR1 is SGHKS, CDR2 YYEKEE, per germline (reference sequence). The CDR3 is 15 amino acids. The CDR3 here is CASSPRTSDTGELFF. CDR3 in DNA: TGTGCCAGCAGCCCCAGGACTAGCGACACCGGGGAGCTGTTTTTT.

The gene calls are TRBV19 and TRBJ1-1; D is possibly TRBD1 (6 bases). Germline V gene lookup returns CDR1 LNHDA and CDR2 SQIVND (reference sequence). V lost 3 bases to trimming and J lost 1 base, with 12 bases between them. The CDR3 is 15 residues long. CDR3 DNA: TGTGCCAGTAGTATCGGTTGGGGGCGGAACACTGAAGCTTTCTTT. The encoded protein is CASSIGWGRNTEAFF.

The chain couples TRBV6-1 to TRBJ1-5; TRBD1 matches 12 bases. V gave up 4 bases and J gave up 3 bases; unmatched junction bases: 13. The CDR3 is 19 amino acids. From germline, CDR1 is MNHNS and CDR2 SASEGT. The CDR3 nucleotides are TGTGCCAGCAGTGGCCGGGACAGGGGGCCACCATGGCCCAATCAGCCCCAGCATTTT. It encodes CASSGRDRGPPWPNQPQHF.

This sequence joins TRBV12-5 and TRBJ1-1; D not certain. V was trimmed by 7 bases and J by 1 base, leaving 10 bases between them. The CDR3 spans 13 residues. Germline CDR1 LGHNT, CDR2 FRNRAP. CDR3 protein: CASEREPNTEAFF. The DNA for the CDR3 is TGTGCTAGTGAGCGTGAACCGAACACTGAAGCTTTCTTT.

This clone was detected only once. The chain uses TRBV27 and TRBJ1-1, with a possible D match to TRBD1 (5 bases). In germline, CDR1 is MNHEY, CDR2 SMNVEV (reference sequence). V lost 2 bases, J lost 6 bases, and 13 bases lay in between. This CDR3 is built from 14 residues. CDR3 sequence: CASSLVSQGSEAFF. The CDR3, as DNA: TGTGCCAGCAGTTTAGTGTCCCAGGGCTCTGAAGCTTTCTTT.